This note documents a single TCR beta chain sequence. Its antigen is not known. This record belongs to a study of T cells after yellow fever vaccination. Broader study findings: Clonotypes found in both CD4 and CD8 compartments made up a small share. Primary-vaccination clones mostly resurfaced post-booster (about 96% CD4, around 88% CD8). From the bulk population, abundant clonotypes could contaminate and appear within FACS-sorted repertoires.

The study made its TCR cDNA through 5'RACE template switching. That step introduced a universal primer site along with UMIs. MiXCR was run by TCRdb on the 5' RACE reads, yielding one entry per CDR3 protein. There are fewer than 450,000 distinct CDR3 sequences in the sample; under 5% occur only once, and about 24% lies in the top ten. This CDR3 spans 15 amino acids. Looked up from germline, CDR1 is KGHDR and CDR2 is SFDVKD. V lost 7 bases and J lost 1; bases outside the gene matches: 4. This receptor was identified in a young man who received the YFV17D yellow fever vaccine. The chain couples TRBV24-1 to TRBJ2-3, with 10 bases identical to TRBD1. The source was PBMCs, collected 5 days after the yellow fever booster vaccination. DNA of the CDR3: TGTGCCACCAGGGGGACAGGGGTGGGCACAGATACGCAGTATTTT. This gives the protein CATRGTGVGTDTQYF.